This T cell receptor beta chain was identified during a study of CD8+ T cells in alopecia areata. Following extraction, RNA underwent reverse transcription to cDNA, which served as the sequencing template. Only in-frame clones appear in the TCRdb table, and some are missing; sequencing was by immunoSEQ multiplex PCR. Among roughly 200,000 clones listed, over 40% were seen once. Trimming shortened V by 4 bases and J by 4 bases, and 13 bases separated the two germline ends. The CDR3 runs to 13 residues. Germline-derived CDR1 and CDR2 are SQVTM and ANQGSEA. Treatment indicated: oral pan-JAK inhibitor, 5-10 mg twice daily.

This rearrangement joins TRBV29-1 to TRBJ1-2, with a weak D call TRBD1 (5 bases). Sample: CD4+ T cells sorted from blood, taken at approximately week 37, from a patient treated with tofacitinib. The TCR comes from a human donor with alopecia areata. In DNA, the CDR3 is TGCAGCGTTGGGGGGGTCCGAGGCTATGGCTACACCTTC. Amino acid sequence: CSVGGVRGYGYTF.